The 30 T cell receptor beta chains in this list originate from one sample, sequenced in a study of OX40 agonist ivuxolimab in advanced cancers. Repertoires were generated with immunoSEQ multiplex PCR, while TCRdb's copy carries only in-frame clones and drops some. The data hold under 75,000 clones, with 81% observed a single time. Sample: CD4+ or CD8+ T cells sorted from blood, taken in a trial of the OX40 agonist ivuxolimab. The receptors shown here come from an adult with an advanced solid tumor such as melanoma, head and neck, liver or kidney cancer.

The chain joins TRBV5-6 to TRBJ2-5, with D possibly TRBD1 on 5 matching bases. The ends were cut back, 0 bases at V and 2 bases at J, with 11 bases in the middle. The CDR3 is 15 residues long. From germline, CDR1 is SGHDT and CDR2 YYEEEE. CDR3 region: CASSLDGYRQETQYF. For the CDR3, the DNA is TGTGCCAGCAGCTTGGATGGGTACAGGCAAGAGACCCAGTACTTC.

The genes are TRBV14 and TRBJ2-3, with TRBD2 matching over 9 bases. V was pared by 3 bases and J by 1 base, with 2 bases of the junction left unmatched. The CDR3 spans 15 residues. The germline CDR1 and CDR2 sequences are SGHDN and FVKESK. The chain's CDR3 is CASSQLAGGTDTQYF. In DNA, the CDR3 is TGTGCCAGCAGCCAGTTAGCGGGGGGCACAGATACGCAGTATTTT.

This chain joins TRBV5-4 and TRBJ1-2; D is unresolved. Germline CDR1 reads SGHNT; CDR2 reads YYREEE (reference sequence). CDR3 length: 13 amino acids. V was clipped by 0 bases and J by 2 bases, with 5 bases between them. The CDR3 is CASSLDGNYGYTF. CDR3 coding DNA: TGTGCCAGCAGCTTGGACGGAAACTATGGCTACACCTTC.

The chain links TRBV5-4 to TRBJ2-1, with 14 bases fitting TRBD2. This CDR3 has 18 amino acids. After removal of 4 bases from V and 2 bases from J, the junction contained 8 bases not matched to a gene. Germline V gene sequence: CDR1 SGHNT, CDR2 YYREEE (reference sequence). The CDR3 here is CASSPGTSGGPAYNEQFF. The CDR3 coding sequence is TGTGCCAGCAGCCCGGGGACTAGCGGGGGCCCGGCCTACAATGAGCAGTTCTTC.

This chain links TRBV12-5 with TRBJ1-5, with 8 bases identical to TRBD1. Trimming at V came to 5 bases and at J to 6 bases, leaving 15 bases not matched to a gene. The CDR3 is 17 residues long. CDR1 and CDR2 (germline): LGHNT, FRNRAP. CDR3 amino acids: CASGPDRAPSVAQPQHF. In nucleotides, the CDR3 is TGTGCTAGTGGTCCGGACAGGGCTCCCTCGGTGGCTCAGCCCCAGCATTTT.

V is TRBV29-1 and J is TRBJ2-1; 10 bases agree with TRBD1. This CDR3 is 14 amino acids long. CDR1 SQVTM and CDR2 ANQGSEA come from the germline V gene. With 6 bases clipped from V and 3 bases from J, the junction kept 5 bases outside the gene matches. CDR3 coding DNA: TGCAGCGTCCGACAGGGGGCTAACTACAATGAGCAGTTCTTC. It specifies CSVRQGANYNEQFF.

The chain carries TRBV27 and TRBJ1-2; D not resolved. The V end was cut by 2 bases, the J end by 6 bases, with 7 bases between. Looked up from germline, CDR1 is MNHEY and CDR2 is SMNVEV (reference sequence). The CDR3 totals 12 residues. The DNA for the CDR3 is TGTGCCAGCAGTTTACCCGGGGATGGCTACACCTTC. It encodes CASSLPGDGYTF.

The V and J genes are TRBV11-2 and TRBJ2-2, with TRBD2 identical over 9 bases. CDR1 and CDR2 from the germline V gene are SGHAT and FQNNGV. After removal of 8 bases from V and 4 bases from J, the junction contained 8 bases not matched to a gene. CDR3 length: 15 amino acids. In DNA, the CDR3 is TGTGCCAGCCGAACGGGCGGGGGGGTCACCGGGGAGCTGTTTTTT. It encodes CASRTGGGVTGELFF.

This chain connects TRBV11-3 to TRBJ2-4; TRBD1 or TRBD2 may be the D gene (7 bases each). In germline, CDR1 is SGHNT, CDR2 YENEEA. CDR3 size: 16 residues. V was pared by 5 bases and J by 0 bases, with 14 bases between. The CDR3 DNA follows: TGTGCCAGCAGCCCAGGGGGGACTAAAGCCAAAAACATTCAGTACTTC. It is translated as CASSPGGTKAKNIQYF.

This rearrangement joins TRBV2 to TRBJ1-6; D is unclear. The germline V gene encodes CDR1 SNHLY and CDR2 FYNNEI. There are 15 residues in the CDR3. Trimming took 0 bases from V and 0 from J, leaving 3 bases between them. CDR3 region: CASSEAGSYNSPLHF. The CDR3, as DNA: TGTGCCAGCAGTGAAGCTGGCTCCTATAATTCACCCCTCCACTTT.

The chain joins TRBV18 to TRBJ2-5, with D tentatively TRBD1 or TRBD2 (5 bases each). The CDR3 sequence is 13 residues long. Germline V gene data show CDR1 as KGHSH and CDR2 as LQKENI. The V end lost 8 bases, the J end lost 3 bases, and 13 bases lay between the germline ends. This CDR3 is CASAPGQKETQYF. The DNA of the CDR3 is TGTGCCAGCGCCCCGGGGCAGAAAGAGACCCAGTACTTC.

A few counts support this clone. The chain has TRBV19 and TRBJ2-7, with TRBD2 identical over 14 bases. V was pared by 7 bases and J by 0 bases, with 2 bases of the junction left unmatched. The CDR3 is made up of 15 amino acids. Germline V gene sequence: CDR1 LNHDA, CDR2 SQIVND (reference sequence). The CDR3 here is CASKGTSGGSYEQYF. Here the CDR3 DNA reads TGTGCCAGTAAGGGGACTAGCGGGGGCTCCTACGAGCAGTACTTC.

This clone was observed once. The V and J genes are TRBV11-2 and TRBJ2-1; 11 nucleotides align to TRBD2. V was clipped by 5 bases and J by 7 bases; unmatched bases: 10. Germline loops: CDR1 SGHAT, CDR2 FQNNGV. This CDR3 is built from 16 residues. The CDR3 loop is CASSPPLAGGRNEQFF. The DNA of the CDR3 is TGTGCCAGCAGCCCGCCCCTAGCGGGGGGCCGGAATGAGCAGTTCTTC.

The chain is built from TRBV25-1 and TRBJ2-5; D assignment may be TRBD1 or TRBD2 (7 bases each). The CDR3 totals 17 residues. The V end was cut by 6 bases, the J end by 5 bases, with 25 bases between. Germline-derived CDR1 and CDR2 are MGHDK and SYGVNS. The CDR3, as DNA: TGTGCCAGCAGGGGACACAGGGGTGGGGGGGCGCAGGAGACCCAGTACTTC. Translation: CASRGHRGGGAQETQYF.

The chain has TRBV5-1 and TRBJ2-7, with 10 nucleotides matching TRBD1. The CDR3 sequence is 15 residues long. V was clipped by 2 bases and J by 2 bases; unmatched bases: 4. Germline CDR1 and CDR2: SGHRS and YFSETQ. CDR3 coding DNA: TGCGCCAGCAGCTTAGACGGGACAGGGGCCTACGAGCAGTACTTC. Translation: CASSLDGTGAYEQYF.

The DNA of the CDR3 is TGTGCCAGCAGCTTAAGGAGGGCTGGGGTGAGCAATCAGCCCCAGCATTTT. Translation gives CASSLRRAGVSNQPQHF. The rearrangement links TRBV11-3 to TRBJ1-5; D gene ambiguous. This CDR3 has 17 residues. Looked up from germline, CDR1 is SGHNT and CDR2 is YENEEA. The V and J ends lost 2 bases and 1 base respectively, with 15 bases between them.

V gene TRBV6-1 combines with J gene TRBJ2-5; D not certain. V dropped 5 bases and J dropped 1 base, with 5 bases sitting between them. Germline assignment: CDR1 MNHNS and CDR2 SASEGT. The length of the CDR3 is 12 residues. CDR3 loop: CASSRLQETQYF. The CDR3 nucleotides are TGTGCCAGCAGTAGGCTCCAAGAGACCCAGTACTTC.

V usage is TRBV27 and J usage is TRBJ2-5; the D call may be TRBD1 or TRBD2 (5 bases each). The ends were cut back, 6 bases at V and 1 base at J, with 15 bases in the middle. The length of the CDR3 is 15 residues. Germline V gene data show CDR1 as MNHEY and CDR2 as SMNVEV (reference sequence). The CDR3 loop is CASSPPGLLQETQYF. The CDR3 DNA follows: TGTGCCAGCAGCCCCCCGGGGCTCCTCCAAGAGACCCAGTACTTC.

Concerning this clone itself: Sequence at one end of the junction differs from germline and may be a read error. The chain combines TRBV10-3 with TRBJ2-7; D tentatively fits TRBD1 or TRBD2 (6 bases each). Germline CDR1 reads ENHRY; CDR2 reads SYGVKD. The CDR3 sequence is 13 residues long. CDR3 region: CASSWGARYEQYF. DNA of the CDR3: TGTGCCAGCAGTTGGGGGGCGCGGTACGAGCAGTACTTC.

This clone was picked up one time. This chain joins TRBV19 and TRBJ1-5; the match to TRBD1 covers 7 bases. Germline CDR1 and CDR2: LNHDA and SQIVND (reference sequence). The trim removed 8 bases at V and 0 bases at J, leaving 7 bases unmatched. This CDR3 has 15 amino acids. Here the CDR3 reads CASQTGPNSNQPQHF. In nucleotides, the CDR3 is TGTGCCAGTCAGACAGGGCCTAATAGCAATCAGCCCCAGCATTTT.

The V and J genes are TRBV5-4 and TRBJ2-5; TRBD2 aligns across 7 bases. CDR1 is SGHNT and CDR2 is YYREEE in the germline V gene (reference sequence). The CDR3 is 13 amino acids. V lost 5 bases and J lost 4; bases outside the gene matches: 5. The CDR3 loop reads CASSPGGSETQYF. CDR3 bases: TGTGCCAGCAGTCCCGGGGGGTCAGAGACCCAGTACTTC. Looking up the rest from reference TRBV5-4 and TRBJ2-5 gives the full variable domain: ETGVTQSPTHLIKTRGQQVTLRCSSQSGHNTVSWYQQALGQGPQFIFQYYREEENGRGNFPPRFSGLQFPNYSSELNVNALELDDSALYLCASSPGGSETQYFGPGTRLLVL.

This chain uses TRBV5-1 with TRBJ1-4; 8 positions match TRBD1. CDR3 length: 18 residues. Losses at the gene ends were 0 bases for V and 0 bases for J; bases not matched to a gene: 7. Germline V gene lookup returns CDR1 SGHRS and CDR2 YFSETQ. The CDR3 spells CASSLDNGQGATNEKLFF. The CDR3 nucleotides are TGCGCCAGCAGCTTGGACAATGGACAGGGAGCAACTAATGAAAAACTGTTTTTT.

This CDR3 reads CASRMGVKTQYF. CDR3 nucleotides: TGTGCCAGCAGGATGGGAGTAAAGACCCAGTACTTC. The genes are TRBV2 and TRBJ2-5, with D tentatively TRBD2 (5 bases). V dropped 6 bases and J dropped 6 bases, with 11 bases sitting between them. CDR1 and CDR2 from the germline V gene are SNHLY and FYNNEI. This CDR3 comprises 12 residues.

The J gene is TRBJ2-5, the V gene TRBV4-2; 15 bases fit TRBD2. Trimming cost V 1 base and J 4 bases; bases outside gene matches: 7. The CDR3 consists of 18 residues. Germline loops: CDR1 LGHNA, CDR2 YNFKEQ. CDR3 sequence: CASSQGIRTSGGAETQYF. The CDR3 coding sequence is TGTGCCAGCAGCCAAGGGATCCGGACTAGCGGGGGGGCAGAGACCCAGTACTTC.

The gene calls are TRBV25-1 and TRBJ2-3, with 7 bases matching TRBD1. Germline V lookup: CDR1 MGHDK, CDR2 SYGVNS. The CDR3 has 16 amino acids. V lost 4 bases, J lost 0 bases, and 7 bases stayed unmatched. CDR3 sequence reads: CASSGPGTVSTDTQYF. The CDR3 nucleotides are TGTGCCAGCAGTGGTCCCGGGACAGTTAGCACAGATACGCAGTATTTT. The variable domain in full, with the rest retrieved from reference TRBV25-1 and TRBJ2-3, is EADIYQTPRYLVIGTGKKITLECSQTMGHDKMYWYQQDPGMELHLIHYSYGVNSTEKGDLSSESTVSRIRTEHFPLTLESARPSHTSQYLCASSGPGTVSTDTQYFGPGTRLTVL.

This chain connects TRBV2 to TRBJ2-2; 8 bases map to TRBD1. The germline V gene has CDR1 SNHLY and CDR2 FYNNEI. J gave up 5 bases and V 6 bases, and 5 bases lay outside the gene matches. CDR3 length: 14 residues. This chain's CDR3 is CASRGDRSTGELFF. CDR3 DNA: TGTGCCAGCAGGGGGGACAGGTCGACCGGGGAGCTGTTTTTT.

The table lists this clone with a count of one. This chain links TRBV7-9 with TRBJ1-2; a weak D match, TRBD1 (6 bases). The CDR3 runs to 14 residues. Trimming removed 2 bases from V and 6 bases from J, with 13 bases in between. The V gene's germline CDR1 is SEHNR and CDR2 FQNEAQ (reference sequence). CDR3 sequence: CASSLSRGTNGYTF. In DNA form, the CDR3 reads TGTGCCAGCAGCTTAAGCCGTGGGACAAATGGCTACACCTTC.

J is TRBJ1-3 and V is TRBV30, with D unclear. In germline, CDR1 is GTSNPN, CDR2 SVGIG (reference sequence). V was trimmed by 0 bases and J by 3 bases, leaving 6 bases between them. CDR3 size: 13 residues. The CDR3 protein is CAWSVFSGNTIYF. CDR3 bases: TGTGCCTGGAGTGTATTTAGTGGAAACACCATATATTTT.

The gene calls are TRBV7-2 and TRBJ2-4; 16 positions agree with TRBD2. CDR1 and CDR2 from the germline V gene are SGHTA and FQGNSA. V shed 4 bases and J 15 bases; nucleotides not matched to a gene: 6. The CDR3 runs to 14 residues. This CDR3 reads CASSSGLAGGRSYF. As DNA, the CDR3 is TGTGCCAGCAGCTCGGGACTAGCGGGGGGGCGGTCGTACTTC.

This clone showed up just once. This chain uses TRBV9 with TRBJ1-6; D not resolved. Germline loops: CDR1 SGDLS, CDR2 YYNGEE. V lost 4 bases and J lost 5, with 10 bases in between. The CDR3 spans 14 residues. CDR3 in DNA: TGTGCCAGCAGCTACAAGGGAAATAATTCACCCCTCCACTTT. The encoded protein is CASSYKGNNSPLHF.